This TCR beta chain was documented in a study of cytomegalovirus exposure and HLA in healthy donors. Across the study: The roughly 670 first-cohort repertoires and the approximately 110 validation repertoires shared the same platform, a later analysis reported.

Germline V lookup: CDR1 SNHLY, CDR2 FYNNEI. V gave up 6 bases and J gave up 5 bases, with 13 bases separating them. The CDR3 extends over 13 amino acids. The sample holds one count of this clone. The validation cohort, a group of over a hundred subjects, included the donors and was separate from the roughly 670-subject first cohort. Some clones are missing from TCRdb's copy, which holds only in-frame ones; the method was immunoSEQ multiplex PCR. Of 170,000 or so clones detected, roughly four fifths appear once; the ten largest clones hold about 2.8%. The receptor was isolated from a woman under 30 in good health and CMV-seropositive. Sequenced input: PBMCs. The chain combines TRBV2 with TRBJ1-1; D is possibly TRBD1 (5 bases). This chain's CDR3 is CASRFRDETEAFF. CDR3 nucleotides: TGTGCCAGCAGGTTCAGGGATGAGACTGAAGCTTTCTTT.